A single T cell receptor (beta chain) is shown here with its context. Its specificity is not known. Splitting the CD4+ cells yielded a CD45RA+ naive subset and a CD45RA-negative memory subset. V was clipped by 5 bases and J by 0 bases, with 8 bases between them. The CDR3 is 14 amino acids. The germline V gene encodes CDR1 SGHAT and CDR2 FQNNGV. This entry is derived from a study of shared clonotypes between healthy human individuals. Study-wide results and caveats: Although depth was large, rarefaction showed that sequencing of the sorted subsets was incomplete.

As processed by the authors: Owing to the provision of junction-only sequences devoid of quality scores by immunoSEQ, filtering differed. Using immunoSEQ multiplex PCR, the repertoire was profiled, and TCRdb retains in-frame clones only, with some absent. V, J and clone size derive from that table, while D and trimming were established from the DNA sequence. The table shows about 2.3 million clones, with roughly 90% occurring only once. The sequence was collected from a man in his late teens or twenties in good health. Some clones in this sample may be carry-over from other donors' samples. The chain couples TRBV11-2 to TRBJ1-3; a possible D gene is TRBD1 (5 bases). Sequenced sample: naive CD4+ T cells from PBMCs. Sample subset: CD45RA+ positively selected. The CDR3 loop reads CASSRGHSGNTIYF. In nucleotides, the CDR3 is TGTGCCAGCAGCCGGGGCCACTCTGGAAACACCATATATTTT.